Following are 24 T cell receptor beta chains from one sample sequenced in a study of beta chain features in type 1 diabetes. Sequenced material consisted of expressed TCRB transcripts (all of the isolated RNA was reverse transcribed). TCRdb's copy holds only in-frame clones and misses some; the assay was immunoSEQ multiplex PCR. The table includes 130,000 to 150,000 clones, 6.9% detected once. The specimen was central memory CD4+ T cells from blood. The source is a woman in her 30s in good health.

V is TRBV5-1 and J is TRBJ2-7, with TRBD2 matching over 8 bases. There are 18 residues in the CDR3. CDR1 and CDR2 (germline): SGHRS, YFSETQ. The ends lost 0 bases at V and 5 bases at J; junction bases unmatched: 16. The CDR3 DNA follows: TGCGCCAGCAGCTTGGCCGCGGTGTCAGCGGGAGATTGGAACGAGCAGTACTTC. As protein: CASSLAAVSAGDWNEQYF.

This rearrangement joins TRBV2 to TRBJ1-2, with a possible D match to TRBD1 (6 bases). CDR3 size: 13 residues. V lost 3 bases to trimming and J lost 4 bases, with 9 bases between them. Germline V gene lookup returns CDR1 SNHLY and CDR2 FYNNEI. The CDR3 region has the DNA TGTGCCAGCAGTGAGGGAGGGGGCTATGGCTACACCTTC. The encoded protein is CASSEGGGYGYTF.

V is TRBV29-1 and J is TRBJ1-5, with 9 bases fitting TRBD1. Looked up from germline, CDR1 is SQVTM and CDR2 is ANQGSEA. The CDR3 spans 21 residues. Trimming at V came to 3 bases and at J to 1 base, leaving 22 bases not matched to a gene. The CDR3 reads CSVDPNQAGTGKVASNQPQHF. The CDR3 region has the DNA TGCAGCGTTGATCCCAACCAAGCCGGGACAGGGAAGGTAGCAAGCAATCAGCCCCAGCATTTT.

V is TRBV4-2 and J is TRBJ2-2, with 14 bases aligning to TRBD2. CDR3 length equals 19 residues. In germline, CDR1 is LGHNA, CDR2 YNFKEQ. The V gene end was trimmed by 1 base and the J gene end by 5 bases; junction bases not matched to a gene: 9. The CDR3 bases are TGTGCCAGCAGCCAAGTCCCGGGACTAGCGGGAGTGGGAACCGGGGAGCTGTTTTTT. As protein: CASSQVPGLAGVGTGELFF.

In its sample, this clone was seen a few times. The chain is built from TRBV14 and TRBJ2-7; tentatively, D is TRBD2 (6 bases). The CDR3 has 13 residues. Deletions cut 3 bases from V and 5 bases from J, with 11 bases between. Germline V gene lookup returns CDR1 SGHDN and CDR2 FVKESK. The CDR3 DNA reads TGTGCCAGCAGCCACCGGGGAGGCCACGAGCAGTACTTC. As protein: CASSHRGGHEQYF. The full variable domain, its missing parts supplied by reference TRBV14 and TRBJ2-7, is EAGVTQFPSHSVIEKGQTVTLRCDPISGHDNLYWYRRVMGKEIKFLLHFVKESKQDESGMPNNRFLAERTGGTYSTLKVQPAELEDSGVYFCASSHRGGHEQYFGPGTRLTVT.

This CDR3 reads CASSITGQYSNQPQHF. As DNA, the CDR3 is TGTGCCAGCAGTATAACCGGACAGTATAGCAATCAGCCCCAGCATTTT. The chain employs TRBV28 and TRBJ1-5, with D perhaps matching TRBD1 (6 bases). The CDR3 covers 16 residues. The germline CDR1 and CDR2 sequences are MDHEN and SYDVKM. The V gene lost 5 bases and the J gene lost 0 bases, with 14 bases spanning the gap.

The chain links TRBV5-4 to TRBJ2-1; D is possibly TRBD1 (7 bases). V lost 7 bases to trimming and J lost 4 bases, with 21 bases between them. The CDR3 sequence is 16 residues long. The germline CDR1 and CDR2 sequences are SGHNT and YYREEE (reference sequence). The chain's CDR3 is CASAEWQGGSYNEQFF. CDR3 DNA: TGTGCCAGCGCCGAATGGCAGGGGGGATCTTACAATGAGCAGTTCTTC.

This clone was counted only a few times. The CDR3 bases are TGTGCCAGTAGTATTAAGAGACAGAACACCGGGGAGCTGTTTTTT. As protein: CASSIKRQNTGELFF. This chain links TRBV19 with TRBJ2-2; the D is unclear. V was clipped by 3 bases and J by 1 base, with 9 bases between them. The CDR3 is made up of 15 amino acids. Germline CDR1 and CDR2: LNHDA and SQIVND (reference sequence).

The V gene is TRBV6-6, the J gene TRBJ2-7; 8 bases map to TRBD2. Germline V CDR1 and CDR2: MNHNY, SVGAGI (reference sequence). V was pared by 4 bases and J by 0 bases, with 5 bases of the junction left unmatched. The CDR3 runs 15 residues. DNA for the CDR3: TGTGCCAGCAGTTCCCCCGGGACTAGCTCCTACGAGCAGTACTTC. Translation: CASSSPGTSSYEQYF.

V gene TRBV9 combines with J gene TRBJ2-7; 7 positions agree with TRBD1. The CDR3 is 16 residues long. The ends lost 3 bases at V and 8 bases at J; junction bases unmatched: 17. CDR1 and CDR2 from the germline V gene are SGDLS and YYNGEE. The CDR3 is CASSAQPGTDYNQQYF. CDR3 in DNA: TGTGCCAGCAGCGCTCAGCCCGGGACAGATTATAACCAGCAGTACTTC.

The genes are TRBV11-1 and TRBJ2-7, with 11 bases that match TRBD2. The CDR3 contains 17 residues. V lost 1 base and J lost 2; bases outside the gene matches: 7. Germline CDR1 is SGHAT and CDR2 is FQDESV (reference sequence). The DNA for the CDR3 is TGTGCCAGCAGCTTAGTGGCTAGCGGGAGGAAGGCCTACGAGCAGTACTTC. Protein product: CASSLVASGRKAYEQYF.

The sample holds a few counts of this clone. This sequence joins TRBV15 and TRBJ2-4; a possible D gene is TRBD1 (5 bases). The CDR3 covers 16 residues. Germline assignment: CDR1 LNHNV and CDR2 YYDKDF (reference sequence). V was trimmed by 0 bases and J by 9 bases, leaving 18 bases between them. CDR3 residues: CATSRERMAGISIQYF. Written as DNA, the CDR3 is TGTGCCACCAGCAGAGAAAGGATGGCAGGGATCAGCATTCAGTACTTC.

This clone was seen ten or more times. This chain links TRBV28 with TRBJ2-7; 7 bases line up with TRBD2. This CDR3 contains 17 residues. With 6 bases clipped from V and 0 bases from J, the junction kept 14 bases outside the gene matches. Germline V gives CDR1 MDHEN, CDR2 SYDVKM. The CDR3 sequence is CASRSAGRRGSSYEQYF. In DNA, the CDR3 is TGTGCCAGCAGGTCTGCTGGGAGGCGCGGGAGCTCCTACGAGCAGTACTTC. The variable domain in full, completed from reference TRBV28 and TRBJ2-7, reads DVKVTQSSRYLVKRTGEKVFLECVQDMDHENMFWYRQDPGLGLRLIYFSYDVKMKEKGDIPEGYSVSREKKERFSLILESASTNQTSMYLCASRSAGRRGSSYEQYFGPGTRLTVT.

The rearrangement uses TRBV28 and TRBJ2-1; 8 bases align to TRBD2. Germline V CDR1 and CDR2: MDHEN, SYDVKM. V lost 8 bases and J lost 11; bases outside the gene matches: 14. CDR3 size: 14 residues. CDR3 in DNA: TGTGCCAGCCAGTCCGCGGGACTAGAGGAGAAGCAGTTCTTC. Protein product: CASQSAGLEEKQFF.

The chain employs TRBV5-4 and TRBJ2-3, with 10 bases matching TRBD2. This CDR3 has 18 amino acids. Germline V lookup: CDR1 SGHNT, CDR2 YYREEE (reference sequence). V lost 4 bases and J lost 5; bases outside the gene matches: 16. The CDR3, as DNA: TGTGCCAGCAGCCAGGGTGAACTAGCGGGAAGGTTAGGAGATACGCAGTATTTT. This codes for CASSQGELAGRLGDTQYF.

The V call is TRBV18, the J call TRBJ2-4; 7 bases are a match to TRBD1. Unmatched junction bases numbered 8, after V lost 3 bases and J lost 9 bases. CDR1 is KGHSH and CDR2 is LQKENI in the germline V gene. CDR3 length: 14 residues. The CDR3 here is CASSPWTGEGIQYF. The CDR3 DNA follows: TGTGCCAGCTCACCCTGGACAGGTGAGGGCATTCAGTACTTC.

This clone was recorded many times. The chain recombines TRBV7-2 with TRBJ1-1; D is undetermined. CDR3 length: 14 residues. Trimming shortened V by 5 bases and J by 0 bases, and 10 bases separated the two germline ends. Germline V gene lookup returns CDR1 SGHTA and CDR2 FQGNSA. CDR3 coding DNA: TGTGCCAGCAGCACAGACAACATGAACACTGAAGCTTTCTTT. This translates into CASSTDNMNTEAFF.

In this sample, this clone turned up a few times. The chain couples TRBV7-9 to TRBJ2-4; 7 positions agree with TRBD1. J was trimmed by 0 bases and V by 3 bases; bases with no gene match: 5. This CDR3 region has 16 residues. CDR1 and CDR2 from the germline V gene are SEHNR and FQNEAQ (reference sequence). The CDR3 here is CASSLGQSLAKNIQYF. CDR3 sequence (DNA): TGTGCCAGCAGCTTGGGACAGTCCTTAGCCAAAAACATTCAGTACTTC.

This clone has only a few counts. The chain carries TRBV4-2 and TRBJ2-1, with 10 bases fitting TRBD1. The CDR3 totals 15 residues. Germline V gene data show CDR1 as LGHNA and CDR2 as YNFKEQ. Trimming at V came to 4 bases and at J to 5 bases, leaving 5 bases not matched to a gene. The CDR3 DNA reads as TGTGCCAGCAGCCCTCCGGGACAGGGGCACAATGAGCAGTTCTTC. Translating gives CASSPPGQGHNEQFF.

V is TRBV19 and J is TRBJ2-3; D is perhaps TRBD2 (6 bases). V lost 7 bases and J 8 bases, leaving 19 bases between the germline ends. The CDR3 is 14 amino acids. Per the germline V gene, CDR1 is LNHDA and CDR2 is SQIVND (reference sequence). The DNA of the CDR3 is TGTGCCAGTACCGCGGGGCCTCGGAGGGGTACGCAGTATTTT. This encodes CASTAGPRRGTQYF.

This clone has more than one count but fewer than ten. The gene calls are TRBV19 and TRBJ2-5; TRBD1 agrees at 10 bases. V lost 8 bases to trimming and J lost 1 base; unmatched junction nucleotides: 4. This CDR3 is built from 14 residues. The V gene's germline CDR1 is LNHDA and CDR2 SQIVND (reference sequence). The CDR3 nucleotides are TGTGCCAGTCGTCGGGACAGGGGCCAAGAGACCCAGTACTTC. Protein: CASRRDRGQETQYF.

This clone has a handful of counts. The chain recombines TRBV5-1 with TRBJ1-2; D may be TRBD1 (6 bases). This CDR3 has 14 amino acids. Looked up from germline, CDR1 is SGHRS and CDR2 is YFSETQ. V lost 2 bases and J lost 3, with 11 bases in between. CDR3 DNA: TGCGCCAGCAGCTTAGGGGACAAAGACTATGGCTACACCTTC. Its translation: CASSLGDKDYGYTF.

This clone was counted only a few times. The chain joins TRBV7-6 to TRBJ2-1, with 9 bases that match TRBD1. This CDR3 region has 15 residues. The V segment lost 2 bases and the J segment 5 bases; nucleotides outside the gene matches: 4. CDR1 and CDR2 (germline): SGHVS, FNYEAQ. CDR3 coding DNA: TGTGCCAGCAGCTTAAGTGGACAGGGGAACAATGAGCAGTTCTTC. It encodes CASSLSGQGNNEQFF.

In this sample, this clone turned up a few times. This chain connects TRBV28 to TRBJ1-5, with 12 bases fitting TRBD1. CDR3 length: 15 amino acids. Germline CDR1 reads MDHEN; CDR2 reads SYDVKM. J lost 6 bases, V lost 4 bases, and 4 bases had no gene match. The CDR3 sequence is CASSYGTGGTQPQHF. Written as DNA, the CDR3 is TGTGCCAGCAGTTACGGGACAGGGGGCACTCAGCCCCAGCATTTT.